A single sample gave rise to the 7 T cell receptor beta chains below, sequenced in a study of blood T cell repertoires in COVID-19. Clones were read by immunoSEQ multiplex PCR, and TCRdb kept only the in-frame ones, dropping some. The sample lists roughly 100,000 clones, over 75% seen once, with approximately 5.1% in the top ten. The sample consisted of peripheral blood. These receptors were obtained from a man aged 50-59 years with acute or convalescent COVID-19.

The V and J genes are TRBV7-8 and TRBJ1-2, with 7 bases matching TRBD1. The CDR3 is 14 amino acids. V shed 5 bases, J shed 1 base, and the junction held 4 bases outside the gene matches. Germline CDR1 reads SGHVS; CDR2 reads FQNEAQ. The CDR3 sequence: CASSPQGDNYGYTF. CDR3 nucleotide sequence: TGTGCCAGCAGCCCCCAGGGGGATAACTATGGCTACACCTTC. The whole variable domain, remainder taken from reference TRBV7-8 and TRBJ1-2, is GAGVSQSPRYKVAKRGQDVALRCDPISGHVSLFWYQQALGQGPEFLTYFQNEAQLDKSGLPSDRFFAERPEGSVSTLKIQRTQQEDSAVYLCASSPQGDNYGYTFGSGTRLTVV.

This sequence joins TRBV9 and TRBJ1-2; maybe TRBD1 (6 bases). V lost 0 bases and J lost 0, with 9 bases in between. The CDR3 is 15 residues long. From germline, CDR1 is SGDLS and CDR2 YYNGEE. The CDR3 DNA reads TGTGCCAGCAGCGTAGGGACAGCAGCTAACTATGGCTACACCTTC. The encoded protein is CASSVGTAANYGYTF. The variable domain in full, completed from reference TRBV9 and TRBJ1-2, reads DSGVTQTPKHLITATGQRVTLRCSPRSGDLSVYWYQQSLDQGLQFLIQYYNGEERAKGNILERFSAQQFPDLHSELNLSSLELGDSALYFCASSVGTAANYGYTFGSGTRLTVV.

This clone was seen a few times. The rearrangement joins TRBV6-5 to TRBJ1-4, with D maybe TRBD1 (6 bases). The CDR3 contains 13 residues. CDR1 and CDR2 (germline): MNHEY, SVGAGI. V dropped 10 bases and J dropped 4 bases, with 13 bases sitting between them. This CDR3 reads CAIGGQINEKLFF. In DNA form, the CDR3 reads TGTGCCATCGGGGGGCAAATTAATGAAAAACTGTTTTTT.

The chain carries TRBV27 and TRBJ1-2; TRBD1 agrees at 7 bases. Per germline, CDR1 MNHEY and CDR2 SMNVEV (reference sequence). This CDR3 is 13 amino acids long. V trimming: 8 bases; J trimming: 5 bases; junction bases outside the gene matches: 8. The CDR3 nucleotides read TGTGCCAGCTCTTACCGACAGGGATATGGCTACACCTTC. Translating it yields CASSYRQGYGYTF.

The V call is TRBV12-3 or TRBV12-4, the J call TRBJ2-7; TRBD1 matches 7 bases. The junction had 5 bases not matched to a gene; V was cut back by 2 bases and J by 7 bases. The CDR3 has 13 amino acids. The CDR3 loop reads CASSLSTGAEQYF. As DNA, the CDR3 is TGTGCCAGCAGTTTAAGTACAGGGGCAGAGCAGTACTTC.

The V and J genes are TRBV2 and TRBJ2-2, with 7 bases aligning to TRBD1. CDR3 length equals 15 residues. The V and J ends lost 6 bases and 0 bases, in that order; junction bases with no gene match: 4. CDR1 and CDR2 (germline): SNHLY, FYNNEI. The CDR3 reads CASRLDRANTGELFF. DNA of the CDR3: TGTGCCAGCAGACTTGACAGGGCGAACACCGGGGAGCTGTTTTTT.

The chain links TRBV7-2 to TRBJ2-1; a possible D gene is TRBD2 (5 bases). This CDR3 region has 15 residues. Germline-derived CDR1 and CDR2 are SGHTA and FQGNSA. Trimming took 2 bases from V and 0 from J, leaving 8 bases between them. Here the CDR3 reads CASSLYGDSYNEQFF. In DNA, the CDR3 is TGTGCCAGCAGCTTATACGGGGACTCCTACAATGAGCAGTTCTTC.